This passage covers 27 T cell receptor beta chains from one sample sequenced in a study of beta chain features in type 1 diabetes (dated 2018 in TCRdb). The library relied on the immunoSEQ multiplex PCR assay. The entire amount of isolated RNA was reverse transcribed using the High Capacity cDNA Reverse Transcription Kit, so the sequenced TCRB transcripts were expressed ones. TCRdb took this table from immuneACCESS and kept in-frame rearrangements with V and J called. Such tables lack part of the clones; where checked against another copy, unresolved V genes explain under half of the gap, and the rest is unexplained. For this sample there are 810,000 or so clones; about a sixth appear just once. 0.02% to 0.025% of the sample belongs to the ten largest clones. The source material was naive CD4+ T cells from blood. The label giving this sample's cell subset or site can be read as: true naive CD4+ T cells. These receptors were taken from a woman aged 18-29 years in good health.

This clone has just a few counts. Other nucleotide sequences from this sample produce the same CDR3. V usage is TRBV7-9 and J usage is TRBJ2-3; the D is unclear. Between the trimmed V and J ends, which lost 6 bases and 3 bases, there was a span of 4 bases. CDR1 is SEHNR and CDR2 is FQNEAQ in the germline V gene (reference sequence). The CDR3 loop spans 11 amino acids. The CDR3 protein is CASSSTDTQYF. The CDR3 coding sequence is TGTGCCAGCAGTTCAACAGATACGCAGTATTTT.

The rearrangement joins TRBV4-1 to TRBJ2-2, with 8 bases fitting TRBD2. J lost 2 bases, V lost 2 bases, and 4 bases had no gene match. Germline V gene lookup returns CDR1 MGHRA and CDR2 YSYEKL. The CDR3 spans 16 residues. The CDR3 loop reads CASSQLAGPNTGELFF. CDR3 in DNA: TGCGCCAGCAGCCAATTAGCGGGGCCAAACACCGGGGAGCTGTTTTTT.

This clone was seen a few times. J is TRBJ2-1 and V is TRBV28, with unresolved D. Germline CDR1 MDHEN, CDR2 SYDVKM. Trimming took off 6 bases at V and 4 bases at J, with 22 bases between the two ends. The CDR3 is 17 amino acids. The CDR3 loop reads CASSLGSLTSLYNEQFF. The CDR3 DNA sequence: TGTGCCAGCAGCCTCGGAAGCCTCACTTCGCTTTACAATGAGCAGTTCTTC.

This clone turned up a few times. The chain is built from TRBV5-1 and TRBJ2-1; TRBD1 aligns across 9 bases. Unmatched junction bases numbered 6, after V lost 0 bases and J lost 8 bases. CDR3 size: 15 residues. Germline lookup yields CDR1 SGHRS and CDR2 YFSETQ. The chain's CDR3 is CASSLGQGVYDEQFF. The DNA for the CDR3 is TGCGCCAGCAGCTTGGGACAGGGGGTGTACGATGAGCAGTTCTTC.

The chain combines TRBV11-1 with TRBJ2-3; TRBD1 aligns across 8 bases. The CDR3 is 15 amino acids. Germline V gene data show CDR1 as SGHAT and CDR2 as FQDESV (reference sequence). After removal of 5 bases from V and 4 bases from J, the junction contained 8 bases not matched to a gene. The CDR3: CASSGYAGQADTQYF. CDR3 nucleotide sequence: TGTGCCAGCAGCGGTTATGCGGGACAGGCAGATACGCAGTATTTT.

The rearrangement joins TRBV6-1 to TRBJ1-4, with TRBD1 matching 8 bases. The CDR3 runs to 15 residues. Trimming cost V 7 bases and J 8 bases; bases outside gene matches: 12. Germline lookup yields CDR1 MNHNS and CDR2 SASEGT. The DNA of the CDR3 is TGTGCCAGCACGGACAGGGTGGAACGTCGGGAAAAACTGTTTTTT. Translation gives CASTDRVERREKLFF.

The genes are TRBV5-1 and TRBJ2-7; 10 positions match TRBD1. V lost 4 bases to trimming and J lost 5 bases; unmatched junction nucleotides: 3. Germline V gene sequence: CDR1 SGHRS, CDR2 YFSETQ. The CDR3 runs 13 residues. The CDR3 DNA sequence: TGCGCCAGCAGCCTGGGGACAGGGGACGAGCAGTACTTC. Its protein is CASSLGTGDEQYF.

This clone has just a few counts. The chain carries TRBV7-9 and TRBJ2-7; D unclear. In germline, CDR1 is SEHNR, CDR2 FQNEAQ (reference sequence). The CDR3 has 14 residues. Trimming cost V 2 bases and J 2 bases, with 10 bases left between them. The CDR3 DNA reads TGTGCCAGCAGCTTAACTGGCGGTACCTACGAGCAGTACTTC. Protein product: CASSLTGGTYEQYF.

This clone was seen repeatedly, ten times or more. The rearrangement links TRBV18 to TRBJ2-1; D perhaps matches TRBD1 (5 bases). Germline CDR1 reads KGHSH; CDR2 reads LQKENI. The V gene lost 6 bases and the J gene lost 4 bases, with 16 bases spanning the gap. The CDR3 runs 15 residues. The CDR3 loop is CASSRTTDLYNEQFF. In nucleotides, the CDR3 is TGTGCCAGCTCGCGGACAACAGACTTGTACAATGAGCAGTTCTTC.

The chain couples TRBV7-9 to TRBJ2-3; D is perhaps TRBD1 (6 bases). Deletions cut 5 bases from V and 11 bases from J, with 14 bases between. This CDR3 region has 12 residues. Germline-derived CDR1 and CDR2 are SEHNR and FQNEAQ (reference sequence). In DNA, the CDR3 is TGTGCCAGCAGCCATCGGGACACAAAGCAGTATTTT. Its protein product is CASSHRDTKQYF. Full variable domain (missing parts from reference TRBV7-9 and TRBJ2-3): DTGVSQNPRHKITKRGQNVTFRCDPISEHNRLYWYRQTLGQGPEFLTYFQNEAQLEKSRLLSDRFSAERPKGSFSTLEIQRTEQGDSAMYLCASSHRDTKQYFGPGTRLTVL.

The CDR3 protein is CAINPAGGPTGELFF. In DNA form, the CDR3 reads TGTGCCATCAACCCAGCGGGAGGGCCCACCGGGGAGCTGTTTTTT. This rearrangement joins TRBV10-3 to TRBJ2-2, with TRBD2 matching over 10 bases. This CDR3 has 15 residues. V lost 7 bases and J lost 4; bases outside the gene matches: 6. CDR1 is ENHRY, CDR2 SYGVKD, per germline.

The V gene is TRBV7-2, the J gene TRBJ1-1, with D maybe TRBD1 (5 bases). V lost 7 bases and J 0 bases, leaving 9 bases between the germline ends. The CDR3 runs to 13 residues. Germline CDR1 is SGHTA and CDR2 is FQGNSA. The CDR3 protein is CASKRQMNTEAFF. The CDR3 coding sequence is TGTGCCAGCAAAAGACAGATGAACACTGAAGCTTTCTTT. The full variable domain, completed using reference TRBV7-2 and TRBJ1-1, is GAGVSQSPSNKVTEKGKDVELRCDPISGHTALYWYRQSLGQGLEFLIYFQGNSAPDKSGLPSDRFSAERTGGSVSTLTIQRTQQEDSAVYLCASKRQMNTEAFFGQGTRLTVV.

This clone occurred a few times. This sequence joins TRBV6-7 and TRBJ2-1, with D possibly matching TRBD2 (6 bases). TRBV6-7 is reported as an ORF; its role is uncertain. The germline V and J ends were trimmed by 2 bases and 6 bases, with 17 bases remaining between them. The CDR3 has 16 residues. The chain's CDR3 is CASSYPIEAGCNEQFF. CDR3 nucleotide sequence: TGTGCCAGCAGTTACCCGATCGAGGCGGGATGCAATGAGCAGTTCTTC.

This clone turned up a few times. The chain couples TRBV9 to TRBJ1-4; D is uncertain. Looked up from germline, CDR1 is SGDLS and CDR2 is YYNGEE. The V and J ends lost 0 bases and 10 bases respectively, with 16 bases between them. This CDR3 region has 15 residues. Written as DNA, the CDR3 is TGTGCCAGCAGCGTAGCGTCCGGGAACCATGGAAAACTGTTTTTT. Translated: CASSVASGNHGKLFF. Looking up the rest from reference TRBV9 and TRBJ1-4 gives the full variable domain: DSGVTQTPKHLITATGQRVTLRCSPRSGDLSVYWYQQSLDQGLQFLIQYYNGEERAKGNILERFSAQQFPDLHSELNLSSLELGDSALYFCASSVASGNHGKLFFGSGTQLSVL.

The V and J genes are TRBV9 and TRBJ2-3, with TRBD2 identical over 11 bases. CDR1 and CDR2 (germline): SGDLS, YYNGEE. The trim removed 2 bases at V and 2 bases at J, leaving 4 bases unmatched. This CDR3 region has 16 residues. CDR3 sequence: CASSVGTSGTTDTQYF. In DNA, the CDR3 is TGTGCCAGCAGCGTGGGGACTAGCGGTACCACAGATACGCAGTATTTT.

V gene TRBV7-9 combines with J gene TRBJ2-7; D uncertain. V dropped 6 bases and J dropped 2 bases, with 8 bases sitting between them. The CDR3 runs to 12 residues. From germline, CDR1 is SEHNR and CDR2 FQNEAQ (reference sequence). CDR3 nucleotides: TGTGCCAGCAGTATCCTGGCCTACGAGCAGTACTTC. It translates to CASSILAYEQYF.

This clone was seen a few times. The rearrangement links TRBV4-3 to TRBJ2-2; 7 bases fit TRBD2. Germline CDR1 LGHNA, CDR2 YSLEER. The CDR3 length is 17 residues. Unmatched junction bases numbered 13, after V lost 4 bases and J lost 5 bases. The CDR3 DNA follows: TGCGCCAGCAGCCGGGAGAGCCTGGGGACTAATACCGGGGAGCTGTTTTTT. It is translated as CASSRESLGTNTGELFF.

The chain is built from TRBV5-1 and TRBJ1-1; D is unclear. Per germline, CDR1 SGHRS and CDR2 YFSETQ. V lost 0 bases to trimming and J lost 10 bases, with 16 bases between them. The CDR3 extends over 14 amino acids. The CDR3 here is CASSLDRTGKVAFF. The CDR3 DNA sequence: TGCGCCAGCAGCTTGGACCGAACCGGGAAAGTAGCTTTCTTT. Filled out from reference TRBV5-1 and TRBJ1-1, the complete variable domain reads KAGVTQTPRYLIKTRGQQVTLSCSPISGHRSVSWYQQTPGQGLQFLFEYFSETQRNKGNFPGRFSGRQFSNSRSEMNVSTLELGDSALYLCASSLDRTGKVAFFGQGTRLTVV.

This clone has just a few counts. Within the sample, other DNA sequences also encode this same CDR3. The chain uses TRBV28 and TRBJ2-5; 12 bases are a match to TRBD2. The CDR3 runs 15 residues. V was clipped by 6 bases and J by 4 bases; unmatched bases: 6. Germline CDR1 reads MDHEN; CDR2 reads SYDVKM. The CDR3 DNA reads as TGTGCCAGCAGCTCCCCGGGACTAGCGGGAGAGACCCAGTACTTC. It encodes CASSSPGLAGETQYF.

The CDR3 nucleotides are TGTGCCAGCAGCTTAGGGGACAGGGTTATCACAGATACGCAGTATTTT. Its translation is CASSLGDRVITDTQYF. The gene calls are TRBV13 and TRBJ2-3; 8 bases align to TRBD1. The CDR3 loop spans 16 amino acids. Germline values: CDR1 PRHDT, CDR2 FYEKMQ (reference sequence). The V and J ends lost 0 bases and 2 bases, in that order; junction bases with no gene match: 4.

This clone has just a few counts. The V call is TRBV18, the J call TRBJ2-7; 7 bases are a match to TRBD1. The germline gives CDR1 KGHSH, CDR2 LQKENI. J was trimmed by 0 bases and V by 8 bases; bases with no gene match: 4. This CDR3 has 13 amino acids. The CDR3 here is CASSQGVSYEQYF. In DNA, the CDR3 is TGTGCCAGCAGTCAGGGGGTCTCCTACGAGCAGTACTTC.

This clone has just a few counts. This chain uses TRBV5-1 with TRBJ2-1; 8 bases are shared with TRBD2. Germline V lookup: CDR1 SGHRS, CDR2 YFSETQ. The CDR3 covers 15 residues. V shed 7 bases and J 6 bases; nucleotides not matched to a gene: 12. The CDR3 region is CASQPEAGAFNEQFF. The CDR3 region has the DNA TGCGCCAGCCAACCGGAAGCGGGGGCTTTCAATGAGCAGTTCTTC.

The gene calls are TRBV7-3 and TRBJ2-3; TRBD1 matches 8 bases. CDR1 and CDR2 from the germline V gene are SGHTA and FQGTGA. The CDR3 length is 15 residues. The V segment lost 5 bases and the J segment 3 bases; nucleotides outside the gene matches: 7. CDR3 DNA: TGTGCCAGCAGCCCCGGACAGGGTTATACAGATACGCAGTATTTT. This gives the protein CASSPGQGYTDTQYF.

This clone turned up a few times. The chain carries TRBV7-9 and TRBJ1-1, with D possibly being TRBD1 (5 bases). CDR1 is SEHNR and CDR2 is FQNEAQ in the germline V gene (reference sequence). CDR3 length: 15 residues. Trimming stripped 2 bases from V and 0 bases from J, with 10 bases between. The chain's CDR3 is CASSLRGRLNTEAFF. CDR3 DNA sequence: TGTGCCAGCAGCTTACGGGGACGACTGAACACTGAAGCTTTCTTT. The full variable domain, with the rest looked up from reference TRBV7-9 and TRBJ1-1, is DTGVSQNPRHKITKRGQNVTFRCDPISEHNRLYWYRQTLGQGPEFLTYFQNEAQLEKSRLLSDRFSAERPKGSFSTLEIQRTEQGDSAMYLCASSLRGRLNTEAFFGQGTRLTVV.

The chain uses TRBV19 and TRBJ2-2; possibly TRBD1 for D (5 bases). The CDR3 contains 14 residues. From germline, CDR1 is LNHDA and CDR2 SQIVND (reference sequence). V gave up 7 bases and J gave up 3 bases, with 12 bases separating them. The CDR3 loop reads CASTQGRDTGELFF. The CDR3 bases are TGTGCCAGTACCCAAGGCAGGGACACCGGGGAGCTGTTTTTT.

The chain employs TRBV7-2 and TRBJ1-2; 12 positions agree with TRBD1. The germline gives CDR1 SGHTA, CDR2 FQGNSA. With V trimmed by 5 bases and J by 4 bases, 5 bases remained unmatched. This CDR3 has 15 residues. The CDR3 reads CASSTGQGASYGYTF. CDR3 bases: TGTGCCAGCAGCACGGGACAGGGGGCGAGCTATGGCTACACCTTC.

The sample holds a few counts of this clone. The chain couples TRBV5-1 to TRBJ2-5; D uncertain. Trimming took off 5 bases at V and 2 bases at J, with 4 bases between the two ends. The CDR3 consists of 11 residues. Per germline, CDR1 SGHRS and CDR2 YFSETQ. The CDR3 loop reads CASRWQETQYF. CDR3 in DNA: TGCGCCAGCAGATGGCAAGAGACCCAGTACTTC.